The table lists the clone carrying this T cell receptor beta chain with many counts. Its antigen is not identified. This record comes from a study of identical twins. Germline lookup yields CDR1 SGHRS and CDR2 YFSETQ. V was clipped by 7 bases and J by 0 bases; unmatched bases: 7. This CDR3 region has 14 residues. Study-wide results and caveats: High-abundance cord blood beta clonotypes had fewer insertions; memory repertoires showed none.

Unique molecular identifiers were present on the cDNA, which also gained a universal primer site by template switching. TCRdb fed the 5' RACE reads into MiXCR, producing one record per CDR3 protein. The table lists 1.5 million to 2 million distinct CDR3 sequences, about 30% of them singletons. Sequencing was done on a sample of cord blood. J is TRBJ2-7 and V is TRBV5-1; TRBD1 matches at 7 bases. This sequence was found in a newborn girl in good health. The CDR3 DNA follows: TGCGCCAGCCTCCGGGACAGCTTCTCCTACGAGCAGTACTTC. Encoded protein: CASLRDSFSYEQYF.